A single sample gave rise to the 17 T cell receptor beta chains below, sequenced in a study of esophageal squamous cell carcinoma under preoperative chemotherapy. Time point specified: before preoperative PTX-NDP chemotherapy. TCRdb reprocessed the PCR reads with MiXCR, giving one entry per CDR3 protein. The sample contains about 12,000 distinct CDR3 sequences, around half of which appear only once. This specimen was acquired from a patient given preoperative chemotherapy. The source is a human donor with esophageal squamous cell carcinoma. The donor label of this sample is uncertain.

At least ten counts were recorded for this clonotype. The chain employs TRBV10-1 and TRBJ2-3, with a tentative D call TRBD2 (6 bases). This CDR3 has 14 residues. Trimming cost V 3 bases and J 2 bases, with 9 bases left between them. The germline CDR1 and CDR2 sequences are WNHNN and SYGVQD (reference sequence). DNA of the CDR3: TGCGCCAGCAGTGACGCGGGAATCACAGATACGCAGTATTTT. Its translation: CASSDAGITDTQYF.

Notes on this clonotype: The DNA is omitted, as the CDR3 cannot be located on it reliably, and the CDR3 follows TCRdb's listing. The chain combines TRBV6-1 with TRBJ2-1; the table's TRBD2 call for D was not verified on the DNA. Inclusive of both ends, the CDR3 amounts to 16 amino acids. Per the germline V gene, CDR1 is MNHNS and CDR2 is SASEGT. CDR3 sequence reads: CASSLNWASGTHEQYF.

With regard to this clonotype: A junction end diverges from the germline sequence, so it may reflect a read error. CDR3 in DNA: TGTGCCAGCATTGAAGGATGGGGCACAGGGGCGCTGTTTTTT. This encodes CASIEGWGTGALFF. V usage is TRBV6-1 and J usage is TRBJ2-2, with TRBD1 identical over 7 bases. Germline loops: CDR1 MNHNS, CDR2 SASEGT. CDR3 length: 14 residues.

As to this clonotype: At one end the junction does not follow the germline gene, possibly because of a read error. This rearrangement joins TRBV6-1 to TRBJ2-1; D not certain. This CDR3 is built from 11 residues. Germline loops: CDR1 MNHNS, CDR2 SASEGT. This CDR3 reads CASSPPPRQFF. CDR3 nucleotide sequence: TGTGCCAGCAGTCCCCCACCGAGGCAGTTCTTT.

This clonotype is medium-sized in the sample. The V gene is TRBV7-2, the J gene TRBJ1-6, with a tentative D call TRBD1 (5 bases). Germline assignment: CDR1 SGHTA and CDR2 FQGNSA. V dropped 5 bases and J dropped 12 bases, with 17 bases sitting between them. CDR3 length: 14 amino acids. Written as DNA, the CDR3 is TGTGCCAGCAGCCTAGGGACCGACGTGAGACCCCTCCACTTT. Translated, it gives CASSLGTDVRPLHF.

The chain uses TRBV6-1 and TRBJ2-3, with D unresolved. CDR3 length: 15 amino acids. V was trimmed by 2 bases and J by 6 bases, leaving 15 bases between them. The germline V gene has CDR1 MNHNS and CDR2 SASEGT. The CDR3 is CASSETAVGMDTQYF. In DNA form, the CDR3 reads TGTGCCAGCAGTGAAACAGCAGTGGGAATGGATACGCAGTATTTT.

The chain recombines TRBV10-2 with TRBJ2-2; D might be TRBD2 (5 bases). This CDR3 is built from 14 residues. The ends were cut back, 6 bases at V and 2 bases at J, with 10 bases in the middle. Germline V CDR1 and CDR2: WSHSY, SAAADI. CDR3 amino acids: CASRQTTNTGELFF. The CDR3 DNA reads TGCGCCAGCAGACAGACTACTAACACCGGGGAGCTGTTTTTT.

This clonotype is large within its sample. CDR3 sequence reads: CASGEGGLETQYF. In DNA, the CDR3 is TGTGCCAGCGGGGAGGGGGGGTTAGAGACCCAGTACTTC. The chain links TRBV6-5 to TRBJ2-1; D may be TRBD2 (7 bases). The J call could be wrong; TRBJ2-5 is a better fit for the DNA end. From germline, CDR1 is MNHEY and CDR2 SVGAGI. The CDR3 is 13 amino acids.

The chain employs TRBV27 and TRBJ1-2; D is undetermined. The length of the CDR3 is 13 residues. With 5 bases removed from V and 4 bases from J, the gap between germline ends came to 11 bases. Germline V gene sequence: CDR1 MNHEY, CDR2 SMNVEV (reference sequence). CDR3 sequence (DNA): TGTGCCAGCAGTCCCGGGCCAGTCTATGGCTACACCTTC. This sequence encodes CASSPGPVYGYTF.

The V and J genes are TRBV6-1 and TRBJ2-7, with TRBD2 identical over 7 bases. CDR1 is MNHNS, CDR2 SASEGT, per germline. The CDR3 has 16 residues. V trimming: 3 bases; J trimming: 9 bases; junction bases outside the gene matches: 17. CDR3 sequence: CASSDLGGRATDMQYF. The CDR3 DNA is TGTGCCAGCAGTGACTTGGGGGGGAGAGCCACAGATATGCAGTACTTC.

CDR3 nucleotide sequence: TGTGCCAGCGGACAGGGGGGAGGCTACACCTTC. Amino acid sequence: CASGQGGGYTF. This sequence joins TRBV6-1 and TRBJ1-2, with TRBD1 identical over 10 bases. Germline V gene lookup returns CDR1 MNHNS and CDR2 SASEGT. V gave up 8 bases and J gave up 8 bases; unmatched junction bases: 2. This CDR3 contains 11 residues.

This clonotype was found many times. The chain employs TRBV6-1 and TRBJ2-2; the D call may be TRBD1 or TRBD2 (5 bases each). Germline lookup yields CDR1 MNHNS and CDR2 SASEGT. The CDR3 is 14 residues long. The V gene lost 7 bases and the J gene lost 4 bases, with 13 bases spanning the gap. The CDR3 sequence is CASTEGWITGELFF. The CDR3, as DNA: TGTGCCAGCACCGAGGGGTGGATCACCGGGGAGCTGTTTTTT.

CDR3 sequence (DNA): TGTGCGGGCACCCCGGGGGGCCCCCGAGATACGCAGTATTTT. Protein: CAGTPGGPRDTQYF. The chain carries TRBV10-3 and TRBJ2-3, with D maybe TRBD2 (7 bases). The CDR3 is 14 residues long. The germline gives CDR1 ENHRY, CDR2 SYGVKD.

This chain uses TRBV6-1 with TRBJ2-5; a weak D match, TRBD2 (6 bases). Germline V gene sequence: CDR1 MNHNS, CDR2 SASEGT. CDR3 length: 14 residues. The V and J ends lost 6 bases and 5 bases respectively, with 16 bases between them. CDR3 in amino acids: CASSQRDFLETQYF. The CDR3 nucleotides are TGTGCCAGCAGCCAACGGGACTTCCTGGAGACCCAGTACTTC.

The chain is built from TRBV5-1 and TRBJ2-2, with TRBD2 matching over 10 bases. The J segment lost 9 bases and the V segment lost 0 bases, leaving 8 bases of the junction unmatched. From germline, CDR1 is SGHRS and CDR2 YFSETQ. The CDR3 totals 16 residues. The CDR3 coding sequence is TGCGCCAGCAGCTTGGAGCCTAGCGGGAGTATTTGGGAGCTGTTTTTT. Amino acids: CASSLEPSGSIWELFF.

This clonotype is deemed medium-sized. The chain couples TRBV7-2 to TRBJ2-1, with TRBD2 matching 10 bases. Germline CDR1 reads SGHTA; CDR2 reads FQGNSA. V shed 1 base and J 9 bases; nucleotides not matched to a gene: 9. The CDR3 loop spans 16 amino acids. This chain's CDR3 is CASSLVSSGSWGEQFF. The CDR3 region has the DNA TGTGCCAGCAGCTTAGTGTCTAGCGGGAGTTGGGGTGAGCAGTTCTTC.

By sample fraction, this clonotype is hyperexpanded (1% or more). Written as DNA, the CDR3 is TGTGCCAGCAGTGAAGGATGGGGCACCGGGGAGCTGTTTTTT. Translating gives CASSEGWGTGELFF. V and J are TRBV6-1 and TRBJ2-2; D is unclear. The germline gives CDR1 MNHNS, CDR2 SASEGT. V lost 1 base and J 4 bases, leaving 7 bases between the germline ends. The CDR3 loop spans 14 amino acids.